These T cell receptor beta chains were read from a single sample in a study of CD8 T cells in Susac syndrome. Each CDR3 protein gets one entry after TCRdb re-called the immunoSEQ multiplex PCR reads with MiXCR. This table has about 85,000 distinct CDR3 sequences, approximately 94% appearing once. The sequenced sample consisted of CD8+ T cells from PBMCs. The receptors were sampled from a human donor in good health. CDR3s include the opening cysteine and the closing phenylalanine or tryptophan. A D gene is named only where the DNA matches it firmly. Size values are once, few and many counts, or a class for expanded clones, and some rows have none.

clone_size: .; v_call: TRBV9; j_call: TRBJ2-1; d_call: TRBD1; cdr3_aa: CASSVDRVPYNEQFF; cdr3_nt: TGTGCCAGCAGCGTGGACAGGGTCCCCTACAATGAGCAGTTCTTC
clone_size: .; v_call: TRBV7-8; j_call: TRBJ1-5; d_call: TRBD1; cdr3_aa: CASMRADRADQPQHF; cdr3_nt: TGTGCCAGCATGAGAGCGGACAGGGCTGATCAGCCCCAGCATTTT
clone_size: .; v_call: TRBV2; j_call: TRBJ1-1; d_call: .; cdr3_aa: CASKWGNTEAFF; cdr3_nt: TGTGCCAGCAAGTGGGGAAACACTGAAGCTTTCTTT
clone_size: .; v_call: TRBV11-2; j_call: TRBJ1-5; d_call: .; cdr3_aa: CASSRPGQPQHF; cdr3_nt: TGTGCCAGCAGCCGACCGGGTCAGCCCCAGCATTTT
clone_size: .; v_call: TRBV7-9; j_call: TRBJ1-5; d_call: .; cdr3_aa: CASSSGGLGPNQPQHF; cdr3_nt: TGTGCCAGCAGCTCCGGTGGGCTGGGGCCCAATCAGCCCCAGCATTTT
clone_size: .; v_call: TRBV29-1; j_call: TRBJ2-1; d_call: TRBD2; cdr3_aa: CSVDPPSGAYNEQFF; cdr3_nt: TGCAGCGTTGACCCGCCCAGCGGGGCCTACAATGAGCAGTTCTTC
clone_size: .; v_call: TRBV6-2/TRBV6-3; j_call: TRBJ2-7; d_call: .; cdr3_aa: CASSTPNYEQYF; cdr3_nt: TGTGCCAGCAGCACGCCTAACTACGAGCAGTACTTC
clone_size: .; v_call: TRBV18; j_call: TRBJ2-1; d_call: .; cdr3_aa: CASSPSSVQKQFF; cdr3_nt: TGTGCCAGCTCACCCTCCTCAGTTCAGAAGCAGTTCTTC
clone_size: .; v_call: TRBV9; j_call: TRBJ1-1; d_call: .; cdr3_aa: CASSVTVNTEAFF; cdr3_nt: TGTGCCAGCAGCGTAACGGTGAACACTGAAGCTTTCTTT
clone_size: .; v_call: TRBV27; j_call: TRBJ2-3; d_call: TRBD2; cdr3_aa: CASASGVSTDTQYF; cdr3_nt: TGTGCCTCGGCTAGCGGGGTCAGCACAGATACGCAGTATTTT
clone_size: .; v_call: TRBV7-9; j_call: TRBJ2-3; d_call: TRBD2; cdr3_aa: CATWGTSGALSTDTQYF; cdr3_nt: TGTGCCACCTGGGGGACTAGCGGAGCCCTCAGCACAGATACGCAGTATTTT
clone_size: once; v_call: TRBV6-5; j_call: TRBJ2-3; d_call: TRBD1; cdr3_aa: CASSYSGGLSTDTQYF; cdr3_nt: TGTGCCAGCAGTTACTCAGGGGGCCTTAGCACAGATACGCAGTATTTT
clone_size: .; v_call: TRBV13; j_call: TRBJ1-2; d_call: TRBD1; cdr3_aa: CASSLRTGEVLDGYTF; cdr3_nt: TGTGCCAGCAGCTTAAGGACAGGGGAGGTGTTAGATGGCTACACCTTC
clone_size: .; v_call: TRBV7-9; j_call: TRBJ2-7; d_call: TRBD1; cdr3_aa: CASSFLGQAYEQYF; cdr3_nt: TGTGCCAGCAGCTTCTTGGGACAGGCCTACGAGCAGTACTTC
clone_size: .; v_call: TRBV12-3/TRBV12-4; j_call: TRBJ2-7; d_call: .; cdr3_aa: CASSKRLSGYEQYF; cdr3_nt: TGTGCCAGCAGTAAAAGGTTATCGGGATACGAGCAGTACTTC
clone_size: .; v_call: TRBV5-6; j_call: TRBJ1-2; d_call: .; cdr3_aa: CASSPDGIYGYTF; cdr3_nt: TGTGCCAGCAGCCCAGACGGTATCTATGGCTACACCTTC
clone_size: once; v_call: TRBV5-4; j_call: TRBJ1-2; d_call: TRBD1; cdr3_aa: CASSLGTGGADGYTF; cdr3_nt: TGTGCCAGCAGCTTGGGGACAGGGGGCGCGGATGGCTACACCTTC
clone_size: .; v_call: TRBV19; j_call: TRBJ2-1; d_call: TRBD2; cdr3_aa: CASRDSGDPSSYNEQFF; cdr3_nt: TGTGCCAGTAGGGATAGCGGGGACCCGAGCTCCTACAATGAGCAGTTCTTC
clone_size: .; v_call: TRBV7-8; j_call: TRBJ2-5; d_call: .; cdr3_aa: CASSYTRGPQETQYF; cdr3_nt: TGTGCCAGCAGCTACACGCGGGGGCCCCAAGAGACCCAGTACTTC
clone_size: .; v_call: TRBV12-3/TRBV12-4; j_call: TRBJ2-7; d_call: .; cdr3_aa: CASSLRGLNYEQYF; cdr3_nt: TGTGCCAGCAGTTTAAGGGGGTTAAACTACGAGCAGTACTTC
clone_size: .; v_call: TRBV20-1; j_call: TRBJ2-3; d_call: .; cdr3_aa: CSAREGESTDTQYF; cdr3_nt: TGCAGTGCTAGAGAGGGAGAGAGCACAGATACGCAGTATTTT
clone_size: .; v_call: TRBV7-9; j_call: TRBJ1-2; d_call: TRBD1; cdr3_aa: CASSLVGTDYGYTF; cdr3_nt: TGTGCCAGCAGCTTAGTGGGGACAGACTATGGCTACACCTTC
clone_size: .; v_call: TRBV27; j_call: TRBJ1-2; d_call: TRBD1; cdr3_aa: CASSSTPTGVYGYTF; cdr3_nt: TGTGCCAGCAGTTCAACCCCGACAGGGGTCTATGGCTACACCTTC
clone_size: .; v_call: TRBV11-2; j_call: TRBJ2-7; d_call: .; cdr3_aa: CASSLGVYRRRSYEQYF; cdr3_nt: TGTGCCAGCAGCTTAGGTGTTTATCGCCGCCGCTCCTACGAGCAGTACTTC
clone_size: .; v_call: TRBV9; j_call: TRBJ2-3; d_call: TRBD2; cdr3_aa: CASSVGVAGSADTQYF; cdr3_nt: TGTGCCAGCAGCGTAGGGGTAGCGGGAAGCGCAGATACGCAGTATTTT
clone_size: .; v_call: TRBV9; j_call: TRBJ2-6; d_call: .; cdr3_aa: CASSFASGANVLTF; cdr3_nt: TGTGCCAGCAGCTTCGCCTCTGGGGCCAACGTCCTGACTTTC
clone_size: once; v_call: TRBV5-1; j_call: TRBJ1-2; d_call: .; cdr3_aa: CASSLAPLRGYTF; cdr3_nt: TGCGCCAGCAGCTTGGCACCTCTGAGAGGCTACACCTTC
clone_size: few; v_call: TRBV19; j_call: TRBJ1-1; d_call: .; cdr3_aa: CASSPGGAEAFF; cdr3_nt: TGTGCCAGTAGTCCCGGGGGCGCTGAAGCTTTCTTT
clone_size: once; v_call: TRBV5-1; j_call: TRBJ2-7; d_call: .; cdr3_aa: CASSLEPLAYEQYF; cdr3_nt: TGCGCCAGCAGCTTGGAACCCCTTGCCTACGAGCAGTACTTC
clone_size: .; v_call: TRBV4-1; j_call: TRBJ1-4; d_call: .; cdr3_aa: CASSQVGNRENEKLFF; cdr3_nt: TGCGCCAGCAGCCAAGTCGGGAACAGGGAAAATGAAAAACTGTTTTTT
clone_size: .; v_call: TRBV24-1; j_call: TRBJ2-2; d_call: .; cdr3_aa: CATRGLGAGELFF; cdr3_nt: TGTGCCACCAGGGGACTTGGTGCCGGGGAGCTGTTTTTT
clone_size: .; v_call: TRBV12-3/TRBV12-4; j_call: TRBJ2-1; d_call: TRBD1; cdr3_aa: CASSFPGQGHEQFF; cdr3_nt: TGTGCCAGCAGTTTTCCCGGACAGGGCCATGAGCAGTTCTTC
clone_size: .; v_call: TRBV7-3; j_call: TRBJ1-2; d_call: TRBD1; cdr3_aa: CASSFGTGSGYTF; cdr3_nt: TGTGCCAGCAGCTTCGGGACAGGGAGCGGCTACACCTTC
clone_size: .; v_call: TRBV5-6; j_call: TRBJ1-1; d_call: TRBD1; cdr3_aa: CASSLAGTGGTEAFF; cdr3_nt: TGTGCCAGCAGCTTGGCGGGGACAGGGGGAACTGAAGCTTTCTTT
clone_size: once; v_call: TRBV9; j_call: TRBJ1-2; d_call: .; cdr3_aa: CASSVALADQDYGYTF; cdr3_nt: TGTGCCAGCAGCGTAGCTTTAGCGGACCAGGATTATGGCTACACCTTC
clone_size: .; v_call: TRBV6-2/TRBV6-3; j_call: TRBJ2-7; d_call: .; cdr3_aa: CASSTPGRSYEQYF; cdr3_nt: TGTGCCAGCAGTACCCCGGGACGGAGCTACGAGCAGTACTTC
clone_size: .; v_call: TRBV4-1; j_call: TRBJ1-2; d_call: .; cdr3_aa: CASSQDPGTVYGYTF; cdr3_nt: TGCGCCAGCAGCCAAGATCCGGGGACTGTCTATGGCTACACCTTC
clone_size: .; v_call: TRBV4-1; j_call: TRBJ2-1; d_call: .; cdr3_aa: CASSQEAGEQFF; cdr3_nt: TGCGCCAGCAGCCAAGAAGCAGGTGAGCAGTTCTTC
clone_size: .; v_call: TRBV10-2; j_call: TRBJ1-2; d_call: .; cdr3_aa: CASSENYGYTF; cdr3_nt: TGCGCCAGCAGTGAGAACTATGGCTACACCTTC
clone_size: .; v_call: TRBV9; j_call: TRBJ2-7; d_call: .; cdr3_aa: CASSVGRDGISYEQYF; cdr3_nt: TGTGCCAGCAGCGTCGGAAGGGACGGGATATCCTACGAGCAGTACTTC
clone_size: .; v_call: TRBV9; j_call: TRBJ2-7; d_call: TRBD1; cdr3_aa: CASSASGTGAYEQYF; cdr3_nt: TGTGCCAGCAGCGCGTCGGGGACAGGGGCCTACGAGCAGTACTTC
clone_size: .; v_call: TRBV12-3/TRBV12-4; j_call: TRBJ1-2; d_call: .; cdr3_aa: CASTATGLDGYTF; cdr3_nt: TGTGCCAGCACCGCAACGGGATTGGATGGCTACACCTTC
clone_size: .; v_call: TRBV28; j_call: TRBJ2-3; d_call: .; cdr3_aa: CASSYEGPSQYF; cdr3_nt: TGTGCCAGCAGTTATGAGGGACCCTCGCAGTATTTT